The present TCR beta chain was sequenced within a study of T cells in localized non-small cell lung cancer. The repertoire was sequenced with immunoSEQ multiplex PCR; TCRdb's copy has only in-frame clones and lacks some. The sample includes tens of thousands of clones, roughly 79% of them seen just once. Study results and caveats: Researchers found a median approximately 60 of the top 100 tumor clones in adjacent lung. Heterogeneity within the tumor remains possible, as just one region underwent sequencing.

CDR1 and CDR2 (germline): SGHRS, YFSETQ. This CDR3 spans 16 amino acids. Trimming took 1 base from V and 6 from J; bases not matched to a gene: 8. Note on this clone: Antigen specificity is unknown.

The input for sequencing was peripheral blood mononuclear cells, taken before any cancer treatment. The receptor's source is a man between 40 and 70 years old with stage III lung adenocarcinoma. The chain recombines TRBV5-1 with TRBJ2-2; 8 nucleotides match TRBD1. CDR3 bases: TGCGCCAGCAGCTTGACAGGGGGGACCCCCGCCGGGGAGCTGTTTTTT. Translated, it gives CASSLTGGTPAGELFF.